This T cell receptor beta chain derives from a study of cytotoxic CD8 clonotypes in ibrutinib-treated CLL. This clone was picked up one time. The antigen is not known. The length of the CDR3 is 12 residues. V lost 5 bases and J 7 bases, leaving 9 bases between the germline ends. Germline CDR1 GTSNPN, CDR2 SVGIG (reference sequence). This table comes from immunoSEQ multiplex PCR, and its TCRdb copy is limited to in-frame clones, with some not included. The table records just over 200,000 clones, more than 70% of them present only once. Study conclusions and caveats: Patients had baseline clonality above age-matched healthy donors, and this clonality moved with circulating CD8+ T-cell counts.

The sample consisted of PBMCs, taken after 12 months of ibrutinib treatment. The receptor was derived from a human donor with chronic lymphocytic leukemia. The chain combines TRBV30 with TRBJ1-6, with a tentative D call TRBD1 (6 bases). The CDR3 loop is CAWGGANSPLHF. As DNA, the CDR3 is TGTGCCTGGGGGGGGGCCAATTCACCCCTCCACTTT.